Each of the 30 T cell receptor beta chains below was sequenced from the same sample in a study of blood T cell repertoires in COVID-19. Generated by immunoSEQ multiplex PCR, the TCRdb table keeps only in-frame clones and is missing some. The table records 100,000 to 150,000 clones, around 86% of them present only once. The sample comprised peripheral blood. These receptors were taken from an older man with active or convalescent COVID-19.

The chain links TRBV10-3 to TRBJ1-5; 9 bases line up with TRBD1. Germline V gene sequence: CDR1 ENHRY, CDR2 SYGVKD. Trimming cost V 5 bases and J 6 bases; bases outside gene matches: 11. This CDR3 is 16 amino acids long. The CDR3 bases are TGTGCCATCAGTTCCTTTCGGACAGGGGAGGGTCAGCCCCAGCATTTT. It codes for CAISSFRTGEGQPQHF.

V is TRBV29-1 and J is TRBJ1-3; TRBD1 aligns across 8 bases. CDR3 length: 15 amino acids. The germline V gene encodes CDR1 SQVTM and CDR2 ANQGSEA. J lost 1 base, V lost 6 bases, and 8 bases had no gene match. The CDR3 here is CSVTGTGSSGNTIYF. The CDR3 DNA reads as TGCAGCGTGACCGGGACAGGATCTTCTGGAAACACCATATATTTT.

The rearrangement links TRBV3-1 (or the pseudogene TRBV3-2) to TRBJ2-5; no definite D call. From germline, CDR1 is LGHDT and CDR2 YNNKEL (reference sequence). The CDR3 consists of 10 residues. Trimming cost V 10 bases and J 1 base, with 4 bases left between them. Here the CDR3 DNA reads TGTGCCACCGGCCAAGAGACCCAGTACTTC. This sequence encodes CATGQETQYF.

This chain connects TRBV7-8 to TRBJ2-1; TRBD2 is a possible D gene (5 bases). V was trimmed by 3 bases and J by 5 bases, leaving 11 bases between them. This CDR3 is built from 14 residues. Germline loops: CDR1 SGHVS, CDR2 FQNEAQ. The CDR3 protein is CASSFRTDNNEQFF. DNA of the CDR3: TGTGCCAGCAGCTTCCGGACTGACAACAATGAGCAGTTCTTC.

This clone was observed a few times. The chain links TRBV19 to TRBJ2-7, with TRBD1 as a possible D gene (5 bases). CDR3 length: 15 residues. V lost 5 bases and J 1 base, leaving 15 bases between the germline ends. Per germline, CDR1 LNHDA and CDR2 SQIVND (reference sequence). The CDR3 bases are TGTGCCAGTAGTGAGAACTACAGACAGTCCTACGAGCAGTACTTC. This codes for CASSENYRQSYEQYF. Drawing the rest from reference TRBV19 and TRBJ2-7, the complete variable domain is DGGITQSPKYLFRKEGQNVTLSCEQNLNHDAMYWYRQDPGQGLRLIYYSQIVNDFQKGDIAEGYSVSREKKESFPLTVTSAQKNPTAFYLCASSENYRQSYEQYFGPGTRLTVT.

This chain uses TRBV10-3 with TRBJ1-4; 8 nucleotides line up with TRBD1. Germline V lookup: CDR1 ENHRY, CDR2 SYGVKD. The CDR3 totals 16 residues. Trimming removed 2 bases from V and 1 base from J; junction bases left unmatched: 3. The CDR3 sequence is CAISEPGGRTNEKLFF. DNA of the CDR3: TGTGCCATCAGTGAGCCAGGGGGCAGAACTAATGAAAAACTGTTTTTT.

The rearrangement joins TRBV5-8 to TRBJ2-5, with no clear D. Per germline, CDR1 SGHTS and CDR2 YDEGEE. V was shortened by 1 base and J by 5 bases, with 9 bases between the two germline ends. The CDR3 contains 13 residues. This CDR3 reads CASSLSVGETQYF. In DNA form, the CDR3 reads TGTGCCAGCAGCTTGTCAGTCGGGGAGACCCAGTACTTC.

V and J are TRBV7-2 and TRBJ2-5; D not resolved. The CDR3 has 12 amino acids. Looked up from germline, CDR1 is SGHTA and CDR2 is FQGNSA. Trimming cost V 2 bases and J 5 bases, with 6 bases left between them. CDR3 DNA sequence: TGTGCCAGCAGCTTAAGGAGTGAGACCCAGTACTTC. It is translated as CASSLRSETQYF. Full variable domain (outside the CDR3, taken from reference TRBV7-2 and TRBJ2-5): GAGVSQSPSNKVTEKGKDVELRCDPISGHTALYWYRQSLGQGLEFLIYFQGNSAPDKSGLPSDRFSAERTGGSVSTLTIQRTQQEDSAVYLCASSLRSETQYFGPGTRLLVL.

The gene calls are TRBV27 and TRBJ1-2, with D unresolved. V was pared by 7 bases and J by 7 bases, with 19 bases between. Germline V CDR1 and CDR2: MNHEY, SMNVEV (reference sequence). The CDR3 loop spans 14 amino acids. The CDR3 loop is CASTPSTRSGGYTF. The CDR3 DNA reads TGTGCCAGCACGCCGTCTACCCGATCGGGTGGCTACACCTTC.

The V call is TRBV24-1, the J call TRBJ2-2; D gene ambiguous. Germline-derived CDR1 and CDR2 are KGHDR and SFDVKD. Trimming stripped 6 bases from V and 1 base from J, with 5 bases between. The CDR3 length is 13 residues. CDR3 coding DNA: TGTGCCACCAGTTTCATGAACACCGGGGAGCTGTTTTTT. Residues: CATSFMNTGELFF.

The chain is built from TRBV5-6 and TRBJ1-3; no clear D. V lost 1 base to trimming and J lost 0 bases, with 8 bases between them. This CDR3 spans 15 amino acids. Per the germline V gene, CDR1 is SGHDT and CDR2 is YYEEEE. The CDR3 region has the DNA TGTGCCAGCAGCTTGAGTGGGAGCTCTGGAAACACCATATATTTT. Protein sequence: CASSLSGSSGNTIYF.

This clone occurred once. The chain recombines TRBV7-9 with TRBJ1-2; 11 bases line up with TRBD1. This CDR3 has 15 residues. The V gene's germline CDR1 is SEHNR and CDR2 FQNEAQ (reference sequence). V was clipped by 5 bases and J by 4 bases; unmatched bases: 6. CDR3 loop: CASSILGQGGYGYTF. The CDR3 DNA reads as TGTGCCAGCAGCATCCTGGGACAGGGGGGCTATGGCTACACCTTC.

This chain joins TRBV18 and TRBJ2-5; the match to TRBD1 covers 8 bases. The germline gives CDR1 KGHSH, CDR2 LQKENI. CDR3 length: 16 residues. The V segment lost 5 bases and the J segment 5 bases; nucleotides outside the gene matches: 13. The CDR3 bases are TGTGCCAGCTCAGAGGCCCGGGCAGGGGGCCAGGAGACCCAGTACTTC. As protein: CASSEARAGGQETQYF.

This clone was seen a single time. The gene calls are TRBV5-5 and TRBJ1-1; D is unresolved. The V end was cut by 4 bases, the J end by 4 bases, with 14 bases between. Germline CDR1 and CDR2: SGHKS and YYEKEE (reference sequence). CDR3 length: 14 residues. The CDR3 loop is CASSGGGRFTEAFF. In nucleotides, the CDR3 is TGTGCCAGCAGCGGAGGAGGAAGGTTCACTGAAGCTTTCTTT.

This chain uses TRBV29-1 with TRBJ2-2, with 7 bases that match TRBD2. CDR1 is SQVTM and CDR2 is ANQGSEA in the germline V gene. V shed 1 base and J 4 bases; nucleotides not matched to a gene: 9. The CDR3 length is 16 residues. The CDR3 bases are TGCAGCGTTGAAGTGTTGGCGGGAGTGGGCACCGGGGAGCTGTTTTTT. Amino acid sequence: CSVEVLAGVGTGELFF.

This sequence joins TRBV7-2 and TRBJ1-2, with 10 nucleotides matching TRBD1. Per the germline V gene, CDR1 is SGHTA and CDR2 is FQGNSA. Trimming at V came to 0 bases and at J to 6 bases, leaving 7 bases not matched to a gene. The CDR3 has 16 residues. This chain's CDR3 is CASSLANDRGRNGYTF. DNA of the CDR3: TGTGCCAGCAGCTTAGCCAACGACAGGGGGCGAAATGGCTACACCTTC.

V gene TRBV28 combines with J gene TRBJ2-4; TRBD1 matches 9 bases. The germline V gene encodes CDR1 MDHEN and CDR2 SYDVKM. V gave up 6 bases and J gave up 9 bases; unmatched junction bases: 15. This CDR3 is 16 amino acids long. The DNA for the CDR3 is TGTGCCAGCAGCCCCCTGGGGACAGGGAACTTGGGCATTCAGTACTTC. Translated, it gives CASSPLGTGNLGIQYF.

The chain is built from TRBV23-1 and TRBJ2-7, with 10 bases that match TRBD1. TRBV23-1 is an ORF, and what it does is uncertain. After removal of 8 bases from V and 9 bases from J, the junction contained 25 bases not matched to a gene. The CDR3 runs to 18 residues. CDR3 sequence reads: CASFALNLGGTGDHMQYF. For the CDR3, the DNA is TGCGCCAGCTTTGCGCTTAATCTAGGGGGGACAGGGGACCATATGCAGTACTTC.

The CDR3 DNA follows: TGCGCCAGCAGGGAGCGGACAGGGACCTACGAGCAGTACTTC. Its translation: CASRERTGTYEQYF. This chain uses TRBV23-1 with TRBJ2-7, with 8 bases aligning to TRBD1. TRBV23-1 is recorded as an ORF, its role being uncertain. The ends lost 6 bases at V and 2 bases at J; junction bases unmatched: 6. The CDR3 has 14 residues.

The chain has TRBV19 and TRBJ1-5, with 7 bases matching TRBD1. The CDR3 has 15 residues. Germline values: CDR1 LNHDA, CDR2 SQIVND (reference sequence). Trimming cost V 3 bases and J 6 bases; bases outside gene matches: 8. CDR3 coding DNA: TGTGCCAGTAGTATTACAGGGGATGATGGTCAGCCCCAGCATTTT. Protein: CASSITGDDGQPQHF.

The J gene is TRBJ2-7, the V gene TRBV27; 11 bases line up with TRBD1. J gave up 6 bases and V 2 bases, and 3 bases lay outside the gene matches. Germline CDR1 reads MNHEY; CDR2 reads SMNVEV (reference sequence). This CDR3 is built from 14 residues. The CDR3 coding sequence is TGTGCCAGCAGTTTAGGACAGGGGGCGAGCGAGCAGTACTTC. Amino acids: CASSLGQGASEQYF.

The chain combines TRBV2 with TRBJ1-5, with 9 positions matching TRBD1. Germline CDR1 is SNHLY and CDR2 is FYNNEI. J was trimmed by 7 bases and V by 7 bases; bases with no gene match: 14. This CDR3 comprises 16 residues. The CDR3 DNA reads TGTGCCAGCACAAGCCTTACAGGGGGCTTTCGGCAGCCCCAGCATTTT. It translates to CASTSLTGGFRQPQHF.

The V call is TRBV11-3, the J call TRBJ1-1, with a tentative D call TRBD1 (5 bases). The germline gives CDR1 SGHNT, CDR2 YENEEA. The CDR3 covers 13 residues. V lost 1 base, J lost 4 bases, and 7 bases lay in between. The CDR3 DNA sequence: TGTGCCAGCAGCTTAGTCCAGGGCACTGAAGCTTTCTTT. It encodes CASSLVQGTEAFF.

A single count supports this clone. CDR3 residues: CASSIAGSGVYNEQFF. CDR3 nucleotide sequence: TGTGCCAGTAGTATAGCCGGGAGCGGGGTCTACAATGAGCAGTTCTTC. The rearrangement uses TRBV19 and TRBJ2-1; TRBD2 agrees at 7 bases. The CDR3 contains 16 residues. V dropped 1 base and J dropped 3; count of bases not matched to a gene: 6. In germline, CDR1 is LNHDA, CDR2 SQIVND (reference sequence).

This chain joins TRBV29-1 and TRBJ2-1, with 11 bases aligning to TRBD2. Germline V lookup: CDR1 SQVTM, CDR2 ANQGSEA. V was clipped by 0 bases and J by 9 bases; unmatched bases: 10. The CDR3 loop spans 16 amino acids. CDR3 residues: CSVEELLGLAGGEQFF. Written as DNA, the CDR3 is TGCAGCGTTGAAGAGTTATTAGGGCTAGCGGGAGGTGAGCAGTTCTTC.

V gene TRBV10-3 combines with J gene TRBJ2-7; 7 positions match TRBD1. The CDR3 is made up of 13 amino acids. Germline V gives CDR1 ENHRY, CDR2 SYGVKD. The J segment lost 2 bases and the V segment lost 6 bases, leaving 4 bases of the junction unmatched. The CDR3 reads CAISRTGAYEQYF. The CDR3 DNA reads as TGTGCCATCAGCCGGACAGGTGCCTACGAGCAGTACTTC.

The chain is built from TRBV6-4 and TRBJ2-3; 10 positions agree with TRBD2. Per the germline V gene, CDR1 is MRHNA and CDR2 is SNTAGT. The CDR3 sequence is 16 residues long. Trimming took 0 bases from V and 3 from J; bases not matched to a gene: 3. CDR3 bases: TGTGCCAGCAGTGACTCCGCTAGCGGGGGTACAGATACGCAGTATTTT. Translated: CASSDSASGGTDTQYF.

The chain combines TRBV5-8 with TRBJ1-5; tentatively, D is TRBD1 (5 bases). The V gene lost 4 bases and the J gene lost 3 bases, with 14 bases spanning the gap. Germline V gene data show CDR1 as SGHTS and CDR2 as YDEGEE. The CDR3 is made up of 15 amino acids. The CDR3 here is CASSIAGVINQPQHF. The CDR3 coding sequence is TGTGCCAGCAGCATCGCGGGGGTTATCAATCAGCCCCAGCATTTT.

The CDR3 DNA is TGCGCCAGCAGCCGATTCCCCGACAATCCCAGCGGGGCCAACGTCCTGACTTTC. Translating gives CASSRFPDNPSGANVLTF. The chain recombines TRBV4-1 with TRBJ2-6, with D unclear. Germline values: CDR1 MGHRA, CDR2 YSYEKL. The CDR3 totals 18 residues. The ends were cut back, 4 bases at V and 4 bases at J, with 20 bases in the middle.

The V gene is TRBV30, the J gene TRBJ2-5; D perhaps matches TRBD1 (6 bases). V gave up 0 bases and J gave up 4 bases, with 12 bases separating them. Germline CDR1 GTSNPN, CDR2 SVGIG (reference sequence). The CDR3 extends over 14 amino acids. The CDR3 spells CAWSVGTGLETQYF. CDR3 in DNA: TGTGCCTGGAGTGTAGGTACAGGGTTAGAGACCCAGTACTTC.